This is a list of T cell receptor beta chains from one sample in a study of CD8+ T cells in alopecia areata. Profiled with immunoSEQ multiplex PCR; TCRdb holds only in-frame clones, not every one. Among 150,000 to 200,000 clones, 50% to 70% were seen once, and the ten largest hold approximately 1.4%. The sequences come from CD4+ T cells sorted from blood, collected around week 47, from a patient treated with tofacitinib. The receptors stem from a human donor with alopecia areata. Each CDR3 is given with its conserved first and last residue. The D gene is left open where the match is weak. Size tells how often a clone was seen (once, few, many) or the class of an expanded clone, and some rows leave it out.

d_gene,v_gene,abundance,j_gene,CDR3aa,CDR3nt
.,TRBV15,few,TRBJ1-2,CATSRAGIFDYGYTF,TGTGCCACCAGCAGAGCAGGAATTTTTGACTATGGCTACACCTTC
.,TRBV30,.,TRBJ2-4,CAGSGSQTYIQYF,TGTGCCGGTTCGGGCAGCCAAACGTACATTCAGTACTTC
.,TRBV7-2,.,TRBJ2-7,CASSATGATPTEQYF,TGTGCCAGCAGCGCGACGGGGGCCACTCCTACCGAGCAGTACTTC
.,TRBV30,.,TRBJ2-1,CAWSSPDNEQFF,TGTGCCTGGAGTTCCCCAGACAATGAGCAGTTCTTC
TRBD1,TRBV7-2,once,TRBJ2-4,CASSSRTGSNIQYF,TGTGCCAGCAGCTCTAGGACAGGGTCGAACATTCAGTACTTC
.,TRBV2,few,TRBJ2-2,CASSLNTGELFF,TGTGCCAGCAGTCTAAACACCGGGGAGCTGTTTTTT
.,TRBV4-2,.,TRBJ1-1,CASSQTRVTEAFF,TGTGCCAGCAGCCAAACTCGGGTAACTGAAGCTTTCTTT
.,TRBV9,few,TRBJ2-7,CASSPAGRNYEQYF,TGTGCCAGCAGCCCGGCAGGGAGGAACTACGAGCAGTACTTC
.,TRBV4-3,.,TRBJ2-1,CASSQERVGASSYNEQFF,TGCGCCAGCAGCCAAGAGAGGGTAGGCGCCAGCTCCTACAATGAGCAGTTCTTC
.,TRBV7-2,.,TRBJ2-7,CASSFSAHEQYF,TGTGCCAGCAGCTTTAGCGCCCACGAGCAGTACTTC
.,TRBV20-1,.,TRBJ1-2,CSARGTDGYTF,TGCAGTGCTAGAGGGACAGACGGCTACACCTTC
TRBD2,TRBV29-1,.,TRBJ2-1,CSVEDLGPGLAHEQFF,TGCAGCGTTGAAGATCTTGGTCCGGGACTAGCGCATGAGCAGTTCTTC
.,TRBV29-1,.,TRBJ1-1,CSGIRDREAFF,TGCAGCGGGATCAGGGATAGAGAAGCTTTCTTT
TRBD1,TRBV29-1,.,TRBJ1-5,CSVRDSINQPQHF,TGCAGCGTTCGGGACAGTATAAATCAGCCCCAGCATTTT
.,TRBV2,.,TRBJ1-4,CASSLDRPTTNEKLFF,TGTGCCAGCAGCCTTGACAGGCCGACAACTAATGAAAAACTGTTTTTT
.,TRBV10-3,.,TRBJ2-5,CAIMGQGQETQYF,TGTGCCATCATGGGCCAGGGCCAAGAGACCCAGTACTTC
TRBD1,TRBV18,few,TRBJ2-1,CASSGTGVNEQFF,TGTGCCAGCTCAGGGACAGGGGTCAATGAGCAGTTCTTC
.,TRBV30,.,TRBJ1-1,CAWRTGSGSTEAFF,TGTGCCTGGAGAACCGGTTCAGGGAGCACTGAAGCTTTCTTT
.,TRBV28,.,TRBJ2-7,CASSLGQPQYEQYF,TGTGCCAGCAGTTTGGGACAACCACAGTACGAGCAGTACTTC
.,TRBV6-6,.,TRBJ1-2,CASSYSQAFTGGYTF,TGTGCCAGCAGTTACTCGCAGGCCTTCACGGGGGGCTACACCTTC
.,TRBV5-4,.,TRBJ2-3,CASSLQTDTQYF,TGTGCCAGCAGCTTACAAACAGATACGCAGTATTTT
.,TRBV5-1,.,TRBJ2-7,CASSLVIDQKQYF,TGCGCCAGCAGCTTGGTCATAGACCAAAAGCAGTACTTC
.,TRBV4-3,few,TRBJ1-4,CASSQAGAVTNEKLFF,TGCGCCAGCAGCCAAGCGGGGGCGGTAACTAATGAAAAACTGTTTTTT